This entry lists 2 T cell receptor beta chains sequenced from one sample in a study of T-cell reconstitution after alpha-beta-depleted transplantation in children. It was with unique molecular identifiers that the TCRbeta library was prepared. TCRdb independently ran MiXCR on the PCR reads; one entry per CDR3 protein. The sample includes some 200,000 distinct CDR3 sequences, 5.5% to 7% of them seen just once. The material was PBMCs, obtained before TCRalphabeta/CD19-depleted stem cell transplant. These receptors originate from a boy between 2 and 10 years old with acute lymphoblastic leukemia, due to receive a stem cell transplant.

J is TRBJ2-2 and V is TRBV30; possibly TRBD2 for D (6 bases). The germline V gene encodes CDR1 GTSNPN and CDR2 SVGIG (reference sequence). CDR3 length: 15 amino acids. Trimming removed 1 base at V and 3 bases at J, with 12 bases between. The CDR3, as DNA: TGTGCCTGGAGTGCCCCCGGGACTCACACCGGGGAGCTGTTTTTT. As protein: CAWSAPGTHTGELFF.

In this sample, this clonotype turned up many times. V and J are TRBV28 and TRBJ2-7; no reliable D call. The CDR3 is 13 amino acids. Trimming pared 3 bases from V and 4 bases from J, leaving 10 bases between. Germline V gives CDR1 MDHEN, CDR2 SYDVKM. In nucleotides, the CDR3 is TGTGCCAGCAGTTTCGTCTCAGGTTACGAGCAGTACTTC. Translating gives CASSFVSGYEQYF.